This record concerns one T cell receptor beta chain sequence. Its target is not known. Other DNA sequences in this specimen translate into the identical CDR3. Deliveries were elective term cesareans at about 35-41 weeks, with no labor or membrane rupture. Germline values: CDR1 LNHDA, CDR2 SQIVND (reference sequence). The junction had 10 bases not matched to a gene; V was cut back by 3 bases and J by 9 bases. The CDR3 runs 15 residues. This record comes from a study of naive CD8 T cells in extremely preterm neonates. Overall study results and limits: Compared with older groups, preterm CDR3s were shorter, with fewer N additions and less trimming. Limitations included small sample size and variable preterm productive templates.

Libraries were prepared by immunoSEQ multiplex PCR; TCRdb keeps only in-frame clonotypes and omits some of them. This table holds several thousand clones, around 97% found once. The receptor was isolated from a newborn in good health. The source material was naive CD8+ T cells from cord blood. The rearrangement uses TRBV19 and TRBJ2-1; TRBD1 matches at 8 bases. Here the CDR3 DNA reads TGTGCCAGTAGTATCTTTCTAGGACAGGGCAGTGAGCAGTTCTTC. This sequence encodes CASSIFLGQGSEQFF.